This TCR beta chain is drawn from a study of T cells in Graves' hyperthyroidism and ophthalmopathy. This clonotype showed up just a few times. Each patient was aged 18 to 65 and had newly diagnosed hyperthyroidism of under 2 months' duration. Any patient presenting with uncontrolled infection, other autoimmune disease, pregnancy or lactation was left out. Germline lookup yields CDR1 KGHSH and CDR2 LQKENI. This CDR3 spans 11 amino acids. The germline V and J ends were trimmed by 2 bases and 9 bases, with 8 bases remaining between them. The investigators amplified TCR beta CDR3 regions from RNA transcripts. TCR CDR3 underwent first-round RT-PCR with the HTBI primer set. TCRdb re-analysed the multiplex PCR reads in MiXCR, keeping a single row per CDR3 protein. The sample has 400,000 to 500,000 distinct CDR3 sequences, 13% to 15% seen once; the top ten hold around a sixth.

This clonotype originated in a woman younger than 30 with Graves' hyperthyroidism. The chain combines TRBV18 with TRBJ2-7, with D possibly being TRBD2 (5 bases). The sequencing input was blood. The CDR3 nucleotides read TGTGCCAGCTCACCAGCCGAGGGGCAGTACTTC. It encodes CASSPAEGQYF.